Following are 17 T cell receptor beta chains from one sample sequenced in a study of human T cells and chemical hapten exposure. Noted time point: patch test 3, about 24 weeks after DPC sensitization. Treatment specified: therapeutic diphenylcyclopropenone sensitization with weekly scalp DPC. TCRdb passed the RACE reads through MiXCR, listing each CDR3 protein once. The sample has 130,000 or so distinct CDR3 sequences, approximately 11% seen once. The input for sequencing was whole blood, taken in connection with sensitization to the hapten diphenylcyclopropenone (DPC). The receptors shown here come from a woman aged 45 to 65 with alopecia areata. Some clones in this sample may be carry-over from other donors' samples.

The rearrangement uses TRBV5-1 and TRBJ2-7, with unresolved D. Germline CDR1 is SGHRS and CDR2 is YFSETQ. The CDR3 has 11 residues. V was trimmed by 0 bases and J by 7 bases, leaving 5 bases between them. Here the CDR3 reads CASSLDAEQYF. The CDR3, as DNA: TGCGCCAGCAGCTTGGACGCGGAGCAGTACTTC.

This clonotype was picked up many times. CDR3 in DNA: TGCAGTGCTAGCGGGACTAGCGGGACCCACGAGCAGTACTTC. This translates into CSASGTSGTHEQYF. This chain links TRBV20-1 with TRBJ2-7, with 13 bases aligning to TRBD2. The CDR3 runs 14 residues. V lost 3 bases and J lost 5; bases outside the gene matches: 4. From germline, CDR1 is DFQATT and CDR2 SNEGSKA (reference sequence).

The rearrangement uses TRBV28 and TRBJ2-7; D assignment may be TRBD1 or TRBD2 (5 bases each). Trimming shortened V by 7 bases and J by 5 bases, and 24 bases separated the two germline ends. There are 16 residues in the CDR3. Germline CDR1 MDHEN, CDR2 SYDVKM. The chain's CDR3 is CASKPGTLGPPDEQYF. The DNA for the CDR3 is TGTGCCAGCAAACCTGGGACCCTCGGCCCCCCTGACGAGCAGTACTTC.

This rearrangement joins TRBV30 to TRBJ2-3; 8 bases line up with TRBD2. The CDR3 is 13 amino acids. J was trimmed by 7 bases and V by 2 bases; bases with no gene match: 5. The germline CDR1 and CDR2 sequences are GTSNPN and SVGIG (reference sequence). The CDR3 bases are TGTGCCTGGAGTCCGGGGGGGGTGAATACGCAGTATTTT. It codes for CAWSPGGVNTQYF.

The gene calls are TRBV5-1 and TRBJ1-1; 7 positions match TRBD1. With V trimmed by 4 bases and J by 1 base, 19 bases remained unmatched. The CDR3 is 19 residues long. The V gene's germline CDR1 is SGHRS and CDR2 YFSETQ. The CDR3 nucleotides are TGCGCCAGCAGCCGCGTGGGGGGGACAGTATATAGTACGAACACTGAAGCTTTCTTT. This translates into CASSRVGGTVYSTNTEAFF. Variable domain in full (rest from reference TRBV5-1 and TRBJ1-1): KAGVTQTPRYLIKTRGQQVTLSCSPISGHRSVSWYQQTPGQGLQFLFEYFSETQRNKGNFPGRFSGRQFSNSRSEMNVSTLELGDSALYLCASSRVGGTVYSTNTEAFFGQGTRLTVV.

The chain recombines TRBV12-3 or TRBV12-4 with TRBJ1-1; no reliable D call. V dropped 7 bases and J dropped 3 bases, with 24 bases sitting between them. CDR3 size: 17 residues. The CDR3 DNA reads TGTGCCAGCACCCCCCGGCAAGGGATACGGGGATACACTGAAGCTTTCTTT. Translating gives CASTPRQGIRGYTEAFF.

The chain recombines TRBV29-1 with TRBJ2-1, with D perhaps being TRBD1 or TRBD2 (5 bases each). V lost 7 bases to trimming and J lost 0 bases, with 10 bases between them. Germline CDR1 reads SQVTM; CDR2 reads ANQGSEA. The CDR3 sequence is 13 residues long. Written as DNA, the CDR3 is TGCAGCGCCGGGGCAGGCTCCTACAATGAGCAGTTCTTC. This codes for CSAGAGSYNEQFF.

Ten or more counts support this clonotype. This chain links TRBV5-1 with TRBJ2-3; perhaps TRBD2 as D (6 bases). The V end lost 4 bases, the J end lost 8 bases, and 8 bases lay between the germline ends. Germline loops: CDR1 SGHRS, CDR2 YFSETQ. This CDR3 contains 11 residues. CDR3 amino acids: CASSLEGTQYF. CDR3 nucleotide sequence: TGCGCCAGCAGCCTGGAGGGTACGCAGTATTTT. Looking up the rest from reference TRBV5-1 and TRBJ2-3 gives the full variable domain: KAGVTQTPRYLIKTRGQQVTLSCSPISGHRSVSWYQQTPGQGLQFLFEYFSETQRNKGNFPGRFSGRQFSNSRSEMNVSTLELGDSALYLCASSLEGTQYFGPGTRLTVL.

This clonotype was detected a few times. This rearrangement joins TRBV6-5 to TRBJ1-1; no clear D. This CDR3 has 14 amino acids. The germline gives CDR1 MNHEY, CDR2 SVGAGI. The germline V and J ends were trimmed by 5 bases and 2 bases, with 12 bases remaining between them. CDR3 residues: CASSTLQTNTEAFF. CDR3 DNA sequence: TGTGCCAGCAGTACGCTCCAGACTAACACTGAAGCTTTCTTT.

The rearrangement joins TRBV4-1 to TRBJ1-2, with 7 bases aligning to TRBD1. Germline trimming cut 0 bases from V and 2 bases from J; bases unmatched to any gene: 0. This CDR3 is 14 amino acids long. Germline assignment: CDR1 MGHRA and CDR2 YSYEKL. The CDR3 protein is CASSQEQGNYGYTF. The CDR3 DNA follows: TGCGCCAGCAGCCAAGAACAGGGGAACTATGGCTACACCTTC.

In its sample, this clonotype was seen many times. V gene TRBV29-1 combines with J gene TRBJ2-5; tentatively, D is TRBD1 (8 bases). Per germline, CDR1 SQVTM and CDR2 ANQGSEA. The CDR3 has 14 residues. With 4 bases removed from V and 2 bases from J, the gap between germline ends came to 14 bases. The CDR3 nucleotides are TGCAGCGTTGGGCACAGGGGGGGACAAGAGACCCAGTACTTC. As protein: CSVGHRGGQETQYF.

V and J are TRBV21-1 and TRBJ2-2; the tabulated D call, TRBD1, remains unverified against the DNA. TRBV21-1 is classified as a pseudogene. This CDR3 has 16 amino acids. As DNA, the CDR3 is TGTGCCAGCAGCAAAGAAGGCGCCGCGAACACCGGGGAGCTGTTTTTT. Its protein is CASSKEGAANTGELFF.

The rearrangement joins TRBV7-2 to TRBJ2-2; a possible D gene is TRBD2 (6 bases). Germline CDR1 reads SGHTA; CDR2 reads FQGNSA. Trimming removed 5 bases at V and 7 bases at J, with 17 bases between. This CDR3 has 15 residues. In DNA, the CDR3 is TGTGCCAGCAGCGGGACGGGACTCCTGGTCGGGGAGCTGTTTTTT. It translates to CASSGTGLLVGELFF.

This clonotype has more than one count but fewer than ten. The chain uses TRBV27 and TRBJ2-1; 7 nucleotides line up with TRBD2. V dropped 5 bases and J dropped 6; count of bases not matched to a gene: 13. Germline values: CDR1 MNHEY, CDR2 SMNVEV (reference sequence). The CDR3 is 16 amino acids. CDR3 DNA: TGTGCCAGCAGTCCCCTCTTTGCGGGAGCCGGCAATGAGCAGTTCTTC. This sequence encodes CASSPLFAGAGNEQFF.

The rearrangement joins TRBV12-3 or TRBV12-4 to TRBJ2-7; D might be TRBD1 or TRBD2, each matching 5 bases. This CDR3 is 15 amino acids long. V lost 0 bases, J lost 0 bases, and 9 bases lay in between. This chain's CDR3 is CASSLAGALSYEQYF. CDR3 DNA sequence: TGTGCCAGCAGTTTAGCCGGGGCCCTCTCCTACGAGCAGTACTTC.

This chain joins TRBV27 and TRBJ1-2, with a possible D match to TRBD1 (5 bases). V was clipped by 0 bases and J by 2 bases, with 7 bases between them. The CDR3 extends over 14 amino acids. From germline, CDR1 is MNHEY and CDR2 SMNVEV (reference sequence). Written as DNA, the CDR3 is TGTGCCAGCAGTTTATCCAGGGCGAACTATGGCTACACCTTC. Protein sequence: CASSLSRANYGYTF.

This clonotype has a count of ten or more. CDR3 loop: CSGHETGGSTEAFF. The CDR3 DNA reads TGCAGCGGGCATGAGACAGGGGGGAGCACTGAAGCTTTCTTT. The rearrangement links TRBV29-1 to TRBJ1-1, with 9 positions matching TRBD1. This CDR3 has 14 residues. J was trimmed by 4 bases and V by 7 bases; bases with no gene match: 10. Germline V gene lookup returns CDR1 SQVTM and CDR2 ANQGSEA.